Given below is one T cell receptor beta chain in context. The data belong to a study of PD-L1 blockade in urothelial cancer. As for the study in general: Atezolizumab was started by patients in the mid-2010s at 1,200 mg intravenously every 3 weeks. Patients with male sex and bladder-origin urothelial cancer accounted for about 90% of the 29 enrolled. In terms of prior chemotherapy, patients had received 0 to 3 regimens.

Time point in this sample: pretreatment peripheral blood. The number of samples from each patient was between 1 and 8, taken pretreatment and on-treatment. After removal of 0 bases from V and 4 bases from J, the junction contained 2 bases not matched to a gene. Germline lookup yields CDR1 MNHEY and CDR2 SVGAGI. The CDR3 totals 14 residues. The repertoire was sequenced with immunoSEQ multiplex PCR; TCRdb's copy has only in-frame clones and lacks some. The repertoire holds 15,000 to 20,000 clones, with 75% to 90% as singletons. The chain uses TRBV6-5 and TRBJ1-2; 7 bases are shared with TRBD1. The sequence was collected from an older man with urothelial cancer. The sample here was PBMCs, taken around atezolizumab (anti-PD-L1) treatment. The CDR3: CASSYSNRGYGYTF. The DNA of the CDR3 is TGTGCCAGCAGTTACTCGAACAGGGGCTATGGCTACACCTTC.